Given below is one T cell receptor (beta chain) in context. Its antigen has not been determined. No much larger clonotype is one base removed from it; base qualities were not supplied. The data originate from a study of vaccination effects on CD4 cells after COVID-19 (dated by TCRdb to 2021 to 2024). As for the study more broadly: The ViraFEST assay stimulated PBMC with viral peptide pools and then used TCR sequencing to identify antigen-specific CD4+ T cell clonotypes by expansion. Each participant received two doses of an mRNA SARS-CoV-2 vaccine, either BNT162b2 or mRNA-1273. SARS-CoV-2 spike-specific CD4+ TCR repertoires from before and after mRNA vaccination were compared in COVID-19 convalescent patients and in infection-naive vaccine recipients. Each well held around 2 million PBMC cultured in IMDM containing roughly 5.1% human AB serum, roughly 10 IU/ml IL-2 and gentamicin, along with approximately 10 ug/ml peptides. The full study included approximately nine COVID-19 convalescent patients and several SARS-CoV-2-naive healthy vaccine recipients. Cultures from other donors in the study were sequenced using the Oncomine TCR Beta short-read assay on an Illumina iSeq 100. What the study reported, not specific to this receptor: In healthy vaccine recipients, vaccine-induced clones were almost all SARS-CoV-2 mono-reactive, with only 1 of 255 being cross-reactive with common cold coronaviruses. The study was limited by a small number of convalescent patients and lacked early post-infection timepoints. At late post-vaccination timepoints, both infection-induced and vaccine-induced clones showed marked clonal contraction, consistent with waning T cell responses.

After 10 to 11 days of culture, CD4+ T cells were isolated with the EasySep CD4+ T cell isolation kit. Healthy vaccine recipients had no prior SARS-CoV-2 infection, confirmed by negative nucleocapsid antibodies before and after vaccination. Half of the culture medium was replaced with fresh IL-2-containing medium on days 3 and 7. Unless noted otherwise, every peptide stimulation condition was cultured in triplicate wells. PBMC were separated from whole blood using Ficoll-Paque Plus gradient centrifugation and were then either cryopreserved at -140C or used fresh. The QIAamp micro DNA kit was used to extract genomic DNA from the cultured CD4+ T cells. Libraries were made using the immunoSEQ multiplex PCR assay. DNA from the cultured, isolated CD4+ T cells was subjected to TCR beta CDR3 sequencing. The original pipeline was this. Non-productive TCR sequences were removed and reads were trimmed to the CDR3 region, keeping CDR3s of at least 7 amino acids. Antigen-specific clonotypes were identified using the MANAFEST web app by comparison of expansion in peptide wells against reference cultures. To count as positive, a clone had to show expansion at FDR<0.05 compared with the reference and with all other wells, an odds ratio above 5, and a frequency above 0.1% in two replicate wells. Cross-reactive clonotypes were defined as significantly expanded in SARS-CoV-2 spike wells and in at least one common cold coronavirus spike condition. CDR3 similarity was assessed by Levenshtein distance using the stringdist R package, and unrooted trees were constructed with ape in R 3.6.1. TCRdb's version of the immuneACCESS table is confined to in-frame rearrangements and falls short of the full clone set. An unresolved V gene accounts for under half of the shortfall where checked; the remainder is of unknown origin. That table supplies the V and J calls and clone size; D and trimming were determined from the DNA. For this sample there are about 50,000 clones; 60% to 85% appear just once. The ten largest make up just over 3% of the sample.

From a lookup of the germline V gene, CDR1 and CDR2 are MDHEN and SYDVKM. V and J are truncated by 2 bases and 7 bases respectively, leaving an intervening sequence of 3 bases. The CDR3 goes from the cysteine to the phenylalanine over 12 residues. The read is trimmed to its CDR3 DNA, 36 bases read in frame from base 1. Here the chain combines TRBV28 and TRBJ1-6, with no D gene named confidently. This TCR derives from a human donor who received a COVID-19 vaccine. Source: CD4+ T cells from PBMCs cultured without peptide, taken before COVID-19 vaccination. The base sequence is TGTGCCAGCAGTTTAAGCAATTCACCCCTCCACTTT. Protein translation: CASSLSNSPLHF.